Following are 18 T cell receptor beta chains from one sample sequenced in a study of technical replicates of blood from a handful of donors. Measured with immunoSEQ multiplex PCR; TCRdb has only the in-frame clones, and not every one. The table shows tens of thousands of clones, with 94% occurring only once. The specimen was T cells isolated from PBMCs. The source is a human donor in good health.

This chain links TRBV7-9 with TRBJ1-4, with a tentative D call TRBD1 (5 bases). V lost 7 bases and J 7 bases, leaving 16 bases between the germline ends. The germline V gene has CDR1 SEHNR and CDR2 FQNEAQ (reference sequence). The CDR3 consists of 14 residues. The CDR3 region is CASTSEWGGEKLFF. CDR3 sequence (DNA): TGTGCCAGCACCTCAGAGTGGGGGGGTGAAAAACTGTTTTTT.

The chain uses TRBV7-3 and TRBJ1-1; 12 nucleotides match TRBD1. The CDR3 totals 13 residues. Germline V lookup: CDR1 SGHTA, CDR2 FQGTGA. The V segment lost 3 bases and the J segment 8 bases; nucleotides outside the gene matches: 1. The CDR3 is CASSLGQGAEAFF. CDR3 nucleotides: TGTGCCAGCAGCTTGGGACAGGGGGCGGAAGCTTTCTTT.

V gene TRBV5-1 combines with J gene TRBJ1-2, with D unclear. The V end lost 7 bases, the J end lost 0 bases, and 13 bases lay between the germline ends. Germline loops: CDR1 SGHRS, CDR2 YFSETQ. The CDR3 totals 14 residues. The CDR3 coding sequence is TGCGCCAGCTCACCCTACAGAACTAACTATGGCTACACCTTC. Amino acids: CASSPYRTNYGYTF.

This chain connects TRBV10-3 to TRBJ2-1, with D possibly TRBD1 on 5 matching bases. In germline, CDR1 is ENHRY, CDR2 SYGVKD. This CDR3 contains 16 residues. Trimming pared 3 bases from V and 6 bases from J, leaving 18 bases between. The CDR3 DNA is TGTGCCATCAGTGAAGTCATAGTGGGGCAAATCAATGAGCAGTTCTTC. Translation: CAISEVIVGQINEQFF.

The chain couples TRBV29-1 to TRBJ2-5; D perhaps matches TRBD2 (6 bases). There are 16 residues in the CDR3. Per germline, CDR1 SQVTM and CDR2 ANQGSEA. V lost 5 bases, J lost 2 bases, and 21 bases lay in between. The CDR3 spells CSVTEGLLALQETQYF. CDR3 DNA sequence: TGCAGCGTTACGGAGGGCCTACTAGCCCTTCAAGAGACCCAGTACTTC.

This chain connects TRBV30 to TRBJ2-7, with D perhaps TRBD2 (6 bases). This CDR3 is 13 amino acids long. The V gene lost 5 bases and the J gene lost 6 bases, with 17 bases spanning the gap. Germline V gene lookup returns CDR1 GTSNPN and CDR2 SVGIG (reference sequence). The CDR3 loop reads CAWATSNLGEQYF. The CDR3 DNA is TGTGCCTGGGCAACTAGCAATCTTGGCGAGCAGTACTTC.

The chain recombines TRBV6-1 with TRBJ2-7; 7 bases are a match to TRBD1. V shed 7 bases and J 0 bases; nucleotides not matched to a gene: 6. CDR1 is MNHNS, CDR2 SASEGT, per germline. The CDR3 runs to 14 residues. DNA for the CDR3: TGTGCCAGCAACGAGGGACAGAGCTCCTACGAGCAGTACTTC. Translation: CASNEGQSSYEQYF.

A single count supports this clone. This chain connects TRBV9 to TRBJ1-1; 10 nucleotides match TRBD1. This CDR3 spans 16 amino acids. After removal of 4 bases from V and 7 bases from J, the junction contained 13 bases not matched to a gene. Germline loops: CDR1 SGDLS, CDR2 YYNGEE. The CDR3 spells CASSKSRDRGAGEAFF. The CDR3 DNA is TGTGCCAGCAGCAAGTCGCGGGACAGGGGTGCAGGTGAAGCTTTCTTT.

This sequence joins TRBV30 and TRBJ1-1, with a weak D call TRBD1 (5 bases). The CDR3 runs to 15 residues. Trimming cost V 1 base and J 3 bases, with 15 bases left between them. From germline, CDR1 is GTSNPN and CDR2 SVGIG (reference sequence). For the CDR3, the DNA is TGTGCCTGGAGTGGGCCAGGAAAGGGGTACACTGAAGCTTTCTTT. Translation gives CAWSGPGKGYTEAFF.

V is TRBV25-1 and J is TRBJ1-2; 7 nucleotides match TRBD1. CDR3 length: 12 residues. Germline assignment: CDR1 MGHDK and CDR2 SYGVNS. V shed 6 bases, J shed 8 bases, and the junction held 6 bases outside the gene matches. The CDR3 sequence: CASRIQGGGYTF. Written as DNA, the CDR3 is TGTGCCAGCAGAATTCAGGGGGGAGGCTACACCTTC.

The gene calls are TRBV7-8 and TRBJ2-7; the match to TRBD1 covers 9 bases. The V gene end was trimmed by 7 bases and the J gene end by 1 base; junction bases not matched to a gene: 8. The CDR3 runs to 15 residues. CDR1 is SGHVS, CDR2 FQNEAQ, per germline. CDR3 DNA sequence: TGTGCCAGCATCGAAGGTGGGACAGGGTCCTACGAGCAGTACTTC. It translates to CASIEGGTGSYEQYF.

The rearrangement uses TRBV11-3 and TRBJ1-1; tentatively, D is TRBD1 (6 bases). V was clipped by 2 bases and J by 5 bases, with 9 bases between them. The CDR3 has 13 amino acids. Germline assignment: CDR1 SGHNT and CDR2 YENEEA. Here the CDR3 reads CASSLSGDTEAFF. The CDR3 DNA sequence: TGTGCCAGCAGCTTATCAGGGGATACTGAAGCTTTCTTT.

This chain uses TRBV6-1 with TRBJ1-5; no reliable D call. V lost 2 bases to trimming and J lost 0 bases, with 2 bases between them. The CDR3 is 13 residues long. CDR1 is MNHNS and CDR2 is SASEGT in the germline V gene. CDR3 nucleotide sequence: TGTGCCAGCAGTGAATATAGCAATCAGCCCCAGCATTTT. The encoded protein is CASSEYSNQPQHF.

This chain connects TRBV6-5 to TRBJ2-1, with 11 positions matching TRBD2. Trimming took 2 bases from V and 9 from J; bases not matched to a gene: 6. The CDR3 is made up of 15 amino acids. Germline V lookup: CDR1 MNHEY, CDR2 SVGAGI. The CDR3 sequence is CASSYGLAGGAEQFF. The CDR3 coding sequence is TGTGCCAGCAGTTACGGTCTAGCGGGAGGAGCTGAGCAGTTCTTC.

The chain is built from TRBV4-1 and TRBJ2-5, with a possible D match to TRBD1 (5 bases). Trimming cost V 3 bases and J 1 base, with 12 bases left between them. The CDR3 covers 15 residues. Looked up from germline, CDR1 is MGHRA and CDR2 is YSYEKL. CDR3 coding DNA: TGCGCCAGCAGCCAGGACACTACAGTCCAAGAGACCCAGTACTTC. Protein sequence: CASSQDTTVQETQYF.

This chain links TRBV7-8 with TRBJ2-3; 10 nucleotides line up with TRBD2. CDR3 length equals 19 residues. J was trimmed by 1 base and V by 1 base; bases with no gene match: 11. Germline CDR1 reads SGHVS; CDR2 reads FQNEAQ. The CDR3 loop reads CASSLGRPLAGERTDTQYF. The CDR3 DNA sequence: TGTGCCAGCAGCTTAGGACGCCCCCTAGCGGGAGAACGCACAGATACGCAGTATTTT.

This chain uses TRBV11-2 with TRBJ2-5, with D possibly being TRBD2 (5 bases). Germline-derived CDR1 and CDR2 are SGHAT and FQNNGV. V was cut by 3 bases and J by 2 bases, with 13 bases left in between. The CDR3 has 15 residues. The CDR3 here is CASSLDWVGQETQYF. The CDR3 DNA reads TGTGCCAGCAGCTTGGACTGGGTCGGACAAGAGACCCAGTACTTC.

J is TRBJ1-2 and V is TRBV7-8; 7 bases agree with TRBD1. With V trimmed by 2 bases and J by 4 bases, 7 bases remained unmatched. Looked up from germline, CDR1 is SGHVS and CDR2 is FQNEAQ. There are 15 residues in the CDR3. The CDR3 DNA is TGTGCCAGCAGCTTACGACAGGGAACGGGCTATGGCTACACCTTC. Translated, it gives CASSLRQGTGYGYTF.